Listed below are T cell receptor beta chains from one sample, sequenced in a study of cytomegalovirus exposure and HLA in healthy donors. Sequencing was performed with immunoSEQ multiplex PCR; in TCRdb, only in-frame clones are kept and a portion is missing. The profile shows some 190,000 clones, around nine tenths of them singletons. Input material: PBMCs. Receptor source: a young man in good health and CMV-seropositive. The CDR3 runs from the conserved cysteine through the conserved F or W. D genes are given only for firm matches. Expanded clones get a size class; other rows say once, few or many, or leave the size out.

size: .; V: TRBV28; J: TRBJ2-7; D: .; length: 16; CDR3: CASSSVTQGTTYEQYF; DNA: TGTGCCAGCAGTTCCGTGACTCAGGGGACCACCTACGAGCAGTACTTC
size: .; V: TRBV4-2; J: TRBJ2-5; D: TRBD2; length: 16; CDR3: CASSQGLAGESETQYF; DNA: TGTGCCAGCAGCCAAGGCCTAGCGGGAGAATCAGAGACCCAGTACTTC
size: .; V: TRBV9; J: TRBJ2-1; D: TRBD2; length: 12; CDR3: CASSGSGGEQFF; DNA: TGTGCCAGCAGCGGGAGCGGGGGAGAGCAGTTCTTC
size: .; V: TRBV6-4; J: TRBJ1-2; D: TRBD1; length: 13; CDR3: CASSDQTGIGYTF; DNA: TGTGCCAGCAGCGACCAGACAGGGATCGGCTACACCTTC
size: .; V: TRBV5-1; J: TRBJ1-1; D: .; length: 14; CDR3: CASSLSGVGTEAFF; DNA: TGCGCCAGCAGCTTGTCCGGGGTTGGCACTGAAGCTTTCTTT
size: .; V: TRBV9; J: TRBJ2-2; D: .; length: 18; CDR3: CASSVGTVPFANTGELFF; DNA: TGTGCCAGCAGCGTAGGGACAGTACCTTTCGCGAACACCGGGGAGCTGTTTTTT
size: .; V: TRBV19; J: TRBJ1-1; D: .; length: 15; CDR3: CASSEAHRDGTEAFF; DNA: TGTGCCAGTAGTGAGGCCCACCGGGACGGCACTGAAGCTTTCTTT
size: .; V: TRBV7-4; J: TRBJ1-5; D: .; length: 13; CDR3: CASRLEGVQPQHF; DNA: TGTGCCAGCAGGCTGGAGGGGGTGCAGCCCCAGCATTTT
size: .; V: TRBV4-1; J: TRBJ1-1; D: .; length: 15; CDR3: CASSPPFQGRTEAFF; DNA: TGCGCCAGCAGCCCACCATTTCAGGGCCGAACTGAAGCTTTCTTT
size: .; V: TRBV7-7; J: TRBJ2-7; D: .; length: 13; CDR3: CASSLDLQWEQYF; DNA: TGTGCTAGCAGCTTAGACCTACAGTGGGAGCAGTACTTC
size: .; V: TRBV19; J: TRBJ2-7; D: .; length: 14; CDR3: CASSIGDRTNEQYF; DNA: TGTGCCAGTAGTATAGGTGACAGGACGAACGAGCAGTACTTC
size: .; V: TRBV2; J: TRBJ1-3; D: .; length: 15; CDR3: CASSEAGISGNTIYF; DNA: TGTGCCAGCAGTGAAGCAGGAATCTCTGGAAACACCATATATTTT
size: .; V: TRBV27; J: TRBJ2-7; D: TRBD2; length: 15; CDR3: CASSHPLAGAYEQYF; DNA: TGTGCCAGCAGCCACCCCCTAGCGGGAGCCTACGAGCAGTACTTC
size: .; V: TRBV28; J: TRBJ2-3; D: .; length: 13; CDR3: CASSLGGEDTQYF; DNA: TGTGCCAGCAGTTTAGGAGGGGAGGATACGCAGTATTTT
size: few; V: TRBV6-5; J: TRBJ2-3; D: .; length: 14; CDR3: CASSSRLNTDTQYF; DNA: TGTGCCAGCAGCTCAAGACTAAACACAGATACGCAGTATTTT
size: .; V: TRBV5-1; J: TRBJ2-5; D: TRBD2; length: 15; CDR3: CASSLKGLDQETQYF; DNA: TGCGCCAGCAGCTTAAAGGGACTAGACCAAGAGACCCAGTACTTC
size: .; V: TRBV28; J: TRBJ2-7; D: .; length: 14; CDR3: CASSLRSLPYEQYF; DNA: TGTGCCAGCAGTCTCCGAAGTCTACCCTACGAGCAGTACTTC
size: .; V: TRBV5-6; J: TRBJ1-1; D: .; length: 16; CDR3: CASSPRWEMMNTEAFF; DNA: TGTGCCAGCAGCCCACGGTGGGAGATGATGAACACTGAAGCTTTCTTT
size: .; V: TRBV7-6; J: TRBJ2-6; D: .; length: 15; CDR3: CASSLDESGANVLTF; DNA: TGTGCCAGCAGCTTAGACGAATCCGGGGCCAACGTCCTGACTTTC
size: .; V: TRBV28; J: TRBJ1-3; D: .; length: 15; CDR3: CASSQNRVSGNTIYF; DNA: TGTGCCAGCAGTCAAAACAGGGTCTCTGGAAACACCATATATTTT
size: .; V: TRBV28; J: TRBJ1-4; D: TRBD1; length: 16; CDR3: CASSPRTGVMGEKLFF; DNA: TGTGCCAGCAGTCCACGGACAGGGGTTATGGGGGAAAAACTGTTTTTT
size: .; V: TRBV7-7; J: TRBJ2-2; D: .; length: 15; CDR3: CASSLGRGATGELFF; DNA: TGTGCCAGCAGCTTAGGAAGGGGGGCCACCGGGGAGCTGTTTTTT
size: .; V: TRBV6-5; J: TRBJ2-2; D: .; length: 14; CDR3: CASSPGPNTGELFF; DNA: TGTGCCAGCAGCCCGGGCCCGAACACCGGGGAGCTGTTTTTT
size: .; V: TRBV9; J: TRBJ2-2; D: .; length: 15; CDR3: CASSVENINTGELFF; DNA: TGTGCCAGCAGCGTAGAGAACATAAACACCGGGGAGCTGTTTTTT
size: .; V: TRBV15; J: TRBJ1-4; D: .; length: 16; CDR3: CATSRDGGRDNEKLFF; DNA: TGTGCCACCAGCAGAGATGGGGGCAGGGACAATGAAAAACTGTTTTTT